The 30 T cell receptor beta chains below all came from one sample that was sequenced in a study of kidney transplant recipient with SARS-CoV-2 infection. TCRdb re-called the reads through MiXCR, storing one row per CDR3 protein. The sample includes fewer than 250,000 distinct CDR3 sequences, roughly 26% of them seen just once. The material sequenced was a blood sample, taken at baseline and between days 110 and 120 from a kidney transplant recipient. The receptors here all came from a male patient aged 25-45 years who had COVID-19 and was a kidney transplant recipient. Some T cells may be transferred from the graft donor.

The sample holds many counts of this clonotype. The chain recombines TRBV5-1 with TRBJ2-1, with D possibly being TRBD1 (6 bases). The germline V gene encodes CDR1 SGHRS and CDR2 YFSETQ. V shed 2 bases and J shed 1 base, with 10 bases lying between them. This CDR3 is 15 amino acids long. CDR3: CASSFKQGSYNEQFF. The CDR3 nucleotides read TGCGCCAGCAGCTTTAAACAGGGTTCCTACAATGAGCAGTTCTTC.

This clonotype was seen a handful of times. The chain employs TRBV6-1 and TRBJ1-2; no firm D call. The length of the CDR3 is 17 residues. Germline V gives CDR1 MNHNS, CDR2 SASEGT. Trimming cost V 4 bases and J 4 bases, with 22 bases left between them. The CDR3, as DNA: TGTGCCAGCAGTGCATCCGGAGGTGGGAGAAAGACCTATGGCTACACCTTC. Protein: CASSASGGGRKTYGYTF.

The table lists this clonotype with many counts. The CDR3 bases are TGTGCCAGCAGTACCCGACTAGCGGTCTCCTACAATGAGCAGTTCTTC. Translation gives CASSTRLAVSYNEQFF. The gene calls are TRBV28 and TRBJ2-1, with 9 bases identical to TRBD2. V dropped 5 bases and J dropped 0; count of bases not matched to a gene: 5. This CDR3 is built from 16 residues. CDR1 is MDHEN, CDR2 SYDVKM, per germline.

This clonotype was seen many times. The chain employs TRBV9 and TRBJ2-1, with D maybe TRBD2 (7 bases). The germline V gene encodes CDR1 SGDLS and CDR2 YYNGEE. V lost 4 bases, J lost 8 bases, and 16 bases lay in between. The CDR3 covers 14 residues. In nucleotides, the CDR3 is TGTGCCAGCAGCCCAGGTGGGGGGGCTTATGAGCAGTTCTTC. Translated, it gives CASSPGGGAYEQFF.

This clonotype was counted ten times or more. The chain combines TRBV6-5 with TRBJ2-2; D perhaps matches TRBD2 (6 bases). The CDR3 length is 15 residues. The ends were cut back, 9 bases at V and 7 bases at J, with 21 bases in the middle. CDR1 is MNHEY and CDR2 is SVGAGI in the germline V gene. The CDR3 sequence is CASLTPGTLSGELFF. The CDR3 DNA reads as TGTGCCAGTCTTACCCCCGGGACTCTGAGCGGGGAGCTGTTTTTT.

This clonotype was seen ten or more times. The J gene is TRBJ2-1, the V gene TRBV19; TRBD2 aligns across 10 bases. This CDR3 comprises 14 residues. CDR1 is LNHDA, CDR2 SQIVND, per germline (reference sequence). V was pared by 6 bases and J by 8 bases, with 7 bases of the junction left unmatched. As DNA, the CDR3 is TGTGCCAGTAGGCTAGCGGGGGTTAGCTATGAGCAGTTCTTC. Residues: CASRLAGVSYEQFF.

As concerns this clonotype: A clone one base away is much larger, so this may be a read error. The chain couples TRBV5-3 to TRBJ1-2, with D hard to call. TRBV5-3 is recorded as an ORF, its role being uncertain. This CDR3 spans 16 amino acids. Between the trimmed V and J ends, which lost 5 bases and 4 bases, there was a span of 21 bases. The CDR3 is CARRGLVVRTTYGYTF. The CDR3 region has the DNA TGTGCCAGAAGGGGCTTAGTGGTGAGAACGACCTATGGCTACACCTTC.

At least ten counts were recorded for this clonotype. The V gene is TRBV6-2 or TRBV6-3, the J gene TRBJ1-2; TRBD1 matches at 10 bases. The CDR3 is 13 amino acids. Germline assignment: CDR1 MNHEY and CDR2 SVGEGT. The J segment lost 8 bases and the V segment lost 8 bases, leaving 8 bases of the junction unmatched. In DNA form, the CDR3 reads TGTGCCAGCTACCAGACAGGGGGCATCGGCTACACCTTC. Translation gives CASYQTGGIGYTF.

This clonotype was seen a handful of times. It may be a read error: a sequence one base away is much more abundant. The rearrangement uses TRBV28 and TRBJ1-5, with D hard to call. The germline V and J ends were trimmed by 6 bases and 1 base, with 10 bases remaining between them. Germline CDR1 reads MDHEN; CDR2 reads SYDVKM. This CDR3 comprises 14 residues. The CDR3 loop is CASRRSGSNQPQHF. The CDR3 DNA follows: TGTGCCAGCAGAAGGTCGGGGAGCAATCAGCCCCAGCATTTT.

This clonotype was picked up many times. The chain is built from TRBV11-1 and TRBJ1-2; D call uncertain. V lost 3 bases, J lost 4 bases, and 21 bases lay in between. This CDR3 region has 17 residues. Germline V lookup: CDR1 SGHAT, CDR2 FQDESV (reference sequence). In DNA form, the CDR3 reads TGTGCCAGCAGCTTTGGGTTTAAGGCTGGAAAGACCTATGGCTACACCTTC. This codes for CASSFGFKAGKTYGYTF.

This clonotype was detected many times. The CDR3 bases are TGCGCCAGCAGTTGTTTGCACACTTCTAGAAAGACCTATGGCTACACCTTC. Translating gives CASSCLHTSRKTYGYTF. The J gene is TRBJ1-2, the V gene TRBV10-2, with D hard to call. From germline, CDR1 is WSHSY and CDR2 SAAADI. CDR3 length equals 17 residues. Trimming pared 5 bases from V and 4 bases from J, leaving 23 bases between.

The chain combines TRBV21-1 with TRBJ1-5. TRBV21-1 is a listed pseudogene. The CDR3 sequence is 17 residues long. CDR3 in amino acids: CASRRVLATLASSAPAF. Here the CDR3 DNA reads TGTGCCAGCAGAAGAGTCCTAGCTACATTGGCATCATCAGCCCCAGCATTT.

This clonotype has more than one count but fewer than ten. The gene calls are TRBV5-8 and TRBJ1-2, with no clear D. The CDR3 sequence is 12 residues long. CDR1 is SGHTS, CDR2 YDEGEE, per germline. V lost 1 base and J 4 bases, leaving 5 bases between the germline ends. This CDR3 reads CASSLQSYGYTF. DNA for the CDR3: TGTGCCAGCAGCTTGCAGAGCTATGGCTACACCTTC.

This clonotype was picked up many times. The V call is TRBV5-1, the J call TRBJ2-6; D tentatively reads TRBD1 or TRBD2 (5 bases each). Germline loops: CDR1 SGHRS, CDR2 YFSETQ. Trimming cost V 4 bases and J 2 bases, with 19 bases left between them. The CDR3 spans 18 residues. CDR3 nucleotides: TGCGCCAGCAGCAACTACGGGACGGTCATGCCTGGGGCCAACGTCCTGACTTTC. As protein: CASSNYGTVMPGANVLTF. Using reference TRBV5-1 and TRBJ2-6 for the parts outside the CDR3, the full variable domain is KAGVTQTPRYLIKTRGQQVTLSCSPISGHRSVSWYQQTPGQGLQFLFEYFSETQRNKGNFPGRFSGRQFSNSRSEMNVSTLELGDSALYLCASSNYGTVMPGANVLTFGAGSRLTVL.

A word on this clonotype: This may be a read error: a much more frequent sequence differs by one nucleotide. The rearrangement joins TRBV4-1 to TRBJ1-6; 7 bases agree with TRBD1. Germline lookup yields CDR1 MGHRA and CDR2 YSYEKL. The CDR3 has 15 amino acids. In DNA form, the CDR3 reads TGCGCCAACAGCCAAGAGGTAGGGGGCAATTCACCCCTCCACTTT. Translated: CANSQEVGGNSPLHF.

This clonotype was seen ten or more times. The rearrangement uses TRBV6-5 and TRBJ1-1; D is perhaps TRBD1 (5 bases). The length of the CDR3 is 13 residues. Per germline, CDR1 MNHEY and CDR2 SVGAGI. Trimming cost V 6 bases and J 3 bases, with 11 bases left between them. CDR3 region: CASRPGTYTEAFF. DNA for the CDR3: TGTGCCAGCAGACCCGGGACCTACACTGAAGCTTTCTTT.

This clonotype was observed many times. This chain connects TRBV11-3 to TRBJ2-7; D is possibly TRBD2 (6 bases). V was shortened by 3 bases and J by 2 bases, with 14 bases between the two germline ends. This CDR3 has 15 amino acids. The germline CDR1 and CDR2 sequences are SGHNT and YENEEA. The CDR3 bases are TGTGCCAGCAGCTTCGGGCGGGGACCGACCTACGAGCAGTACTTC. Amino acids: CASSFGRGPTYEQYF.

This clonotype was recorded many times. This sequence joins TRBV7-9 and TRBJ1-1; D gene ambiguous. The CDR3 consists of 14 residues. Germline CDR1 reads SEHNR; CDR2 reads FQNEAQ (reference sequence). The V and J ends lost 5 bases and 4 bases respectively, with 14 bases between them. CDR3 sequence reads: CASSRAGPTTEAFF. For the CDR3, the DNA is TGTGCCAGCAGCAGGGCCGGGCCTACCACTGAAGCTTTCTTT.

This clonotype was picked up many times. The chain combines TRBV6-5 with TRBJ1-4; D unresolved. V shed 7 bases and J shed 5 bases, with 17 bases lying between them. Germline V CDR1 and CDR2: MNHEY, SVGAGI. The CDR3 totals 15 residues. CDR3 protein: CASKGSAARNEKLFF. Here the CDR3 DNA reads TGTGCCAGCAAAGGTTCGGCAGCCCGCAATGAAAAACTGTTTTTT.

There are many counts of this clonotype. The chain uses TRBV3-1 and TRBJ1-2; D remains unclear. There are 17 residues in the CDR3. Per germline, CDR1 LGHDT and CDR2 YNNKEL (reference sequence). Trimming took 5 bases from V and 4 from J, leaving 23 bases between them. As DNA, the CDR3 is TGTGCCAGCAGCGGAATAATCACCCTTCGAAAGACCTATGGCTACACCTTC. Its protein is CASSGIITLRKTYGYTF.

To note about this clonotype: A much larger clonotype is one base distant, so this may be a read error. The CDR3 here is CASSQDRVRKQYF. The CDR3 nucleotides are TGTGCCAGCAGCCAAGATCGGGTGCGTAAGCAGTACTTC. The V call is TRBV3-2, the J call TRBJ2-7. TRBV3-2 is given as a pseudogene. This CDR3 is 13 amino acids long.

This clonotype was observed once. The final CDR3 position lacks the conserved phenylalanine or tryptophan, pointing to a likely read error. The chain links TRBV6-5 to TRBJ1-5; D uncertain. The length of the CDR3 is 15 residues. Trimming removed 6 bases from V and 9 bases from J, with 21 bases in between. Germline loops: CDR1 MNHEY, CDR2 SVGAGI. This CDR3 reads CASSEMAGSGPPQHL. CDR3 in DNA: TGTGCCAGCAGCGAGATGGCGGGGAGTGGACCGCCCCAGCATCTT.

Notes on this clonotype: Given a much more abundant clone one base away, this may be a read error. The chain is built from TRBV11-3 and TRBJ1-2; D gene ambiguous. The germline V gene has CDR1 SGHNT and CDR2 YENEEA. This CDR3 comprises 17 residues. CDR3 DNA sequence: TGTGCCGGCAGCTGTATTCACGATCTCGGAAAGACCTATGGCTACACCTTC. This encodes CAGSCIHDLGKTYGYTF.

This clonotype turned up a few times. The gene calls are TRBV30 and TRBJ2-1; D unclear. CDR1 GTSNPN and CDR2 SVGIG come from the germline V gene (reference sequence). Trimming took 2 bases from V and 0 from J, leaving 11 bases between them. The CDR3 has 15 amino acids. The CDR3 coding sequence is TGTGCCTGGAGTAATTCTCCGAGCTCCTACAATGAGCAGTTCTTC. Protein product: CAWSNSPSSYNEQFF.

This clonotype was recorded many times. The gene calls are TRBV16 and TRBJ1-2; maybe TRBD1 (6 bases). V shed 5 bases and J shed 4 bases, with 23 bases lying between them. This CDR3 contains 17 residues. In germline, CDR1 is KGHSY, CDR2 FQNENV. The CDR3 is CASSTGTVVRKTYGYTF. CDR3 in DNA: TGTGCCAGCAGCACAGGGACGGTCGTTAGAAAGACCTATGGCTACACCTTC.

This clonotype was recorded at least ten times. The chain uses TRBV13 and TRBJ1-1; D ambiguous. The length of the CDR3 is 14 residues. Germline V lookup: CDR1 PRHDT, CDR2 FYEKMQ (reference sequence). Trimming left V 5 bases short and J 5 bases short, with 15 bases between. CDR3 region: CASSLRSGGTEAFF. In DNA, the CDR3 is TGTGCCAGCAGCCTACGGTCTGGCGGGACTGAAGCTTTCTTT.

Comment on this clonotype: One base away lies a much larger clone, so this may be a sequencing read error. The chain links TRBV19 to TRBJ1-4; no definite D call. This CDR3 is built from 18 residues. From germline, CDR1 is LNHDA and CDR2 SQIVND (reference sequence). Trimming took 2 bases from V and 5 from J, leaving 21 bases between them. CDR3 protein: CASSIFVTWNVLNEKLFF. CDR3 DNA: TGTGCCAGTAGTATATTCGTCACCTGGAACGTCCTGAATGAAAAACTGTTTTTT. The complete variable domain, with remaining parts taken from reference TRBV19 and TRBJ1-4, reads DGGITQSPKYLFRKEGQNVTLSCEQNLNHDAMYWYRQDPGQGLRLIYYSQIVNDFQKGDIAEGYSVSREKKESFPLTVTSAQKNPTAFYLCASSIFVTWNVLNEKLFFGSGTQLSVL.

Many counts were recorded for this clonotype. V and J are TRBV7-1 and TRBJ1-2; D is perhaps TRBD1 (5 bases). TRBV7-1 is marked as an open reading frame, function uncertain. V was pared by 5 bases and J by 4 bases, with 23 bases between. The CDR3 loop spans 17 amino acids. CDR3 sequence: CASSDSAHEGKTYGYTF. CDR3 nucleotides: TGTGCCAGCAGCGACAGTGCTCACGAGGGAAAGACCTATGGCTACACCTTC.

The CDR3 here is CSVAGTSGVPTDTQYF. DNA of the CDR3: TGCAGCGTTGCAGGGACTAGCGGGGTTCCCACAGATACGCAGTATTTT. The J gene is TRBJ2-3, the V gene TRBV29-1; TRBD2 agrees at 13 bases. The germline CDR1 and CDR2 sequences are SQVTM and ANQGSEA. There are 16 residues in the CDR3. With 4 bases clipped from V and 2 bases from J, the junction kept 6 bases outside the gene matches.

The sample holds many counts of this clonotype. The chain employs TRBV13 and TRBJ2-2, with a possible D match to TRBD1 (5 bases). The length of the CDR3 is 12 residues. Looked up from germline, CDR1 is PRHDT and CDR2 is FYEKMQ (reference sequence). Trimming left V 5 bases short and J 8 bases short, with 9 bases between. CDR3 nucleotide sequence: TGTGCCAGCAGCGAAAAGGGGGGGGAGCTGTTTTTT. Translated: CASSEKGGELFF. The entire variable domain, with the rest obtained from reference TRBV13 and TRBJ2-2, is as follows: AAGVIQSPRHLIKEKRETATLKCYPIPRHDTVYWYQQGPGQDPQFLISFYEKMQSDKGSIPDRFSAQQFSDYHSELNMSSLELGDSALYFCASSEKGGELFFGEGSRLTVL.